This T cell receptor (beta chain) appears in the sequencing data of a study of T cells in Graves' hyperthyroidism and ophthalmopathy. This clonotype occurred many times. Researchers amplified the TCR beta CDR3 regions from RNA transcripts. The TCR CDR3 first-round RT-PCR relied on the HTBI primer set. MiXCR was run by TCRdb on the multiplex PCR reads, yielding one entry per CDR3 protein. The sample lists hundreds of thousands of distinct CDR3 sequences, 16% occurring once. It was considered stable Graves' hyperthyroidism when ophthalmopathy did not progress within 18 months. Germline loops: CDR1 DFQATT, CDR2 SNEGSKA (reference sequence). V dropped 5 bases and J dropped 0 bases, with 8 bases sitting between them. This CDR3 region has 13 residues.

This chain joins TRBV20-1 and TRBJ2-4; D is undetermined. The TCR was taken from a young woman with Graves' hyperthyroidism. The sequenced sample consisted of blood. The CDR3 loop is CSAARTAKNIQYF. In nucleotides, the CDR3 is TGCAGTGCTGCGCGGACAGCCAAAAACATTCAGTACTTC.